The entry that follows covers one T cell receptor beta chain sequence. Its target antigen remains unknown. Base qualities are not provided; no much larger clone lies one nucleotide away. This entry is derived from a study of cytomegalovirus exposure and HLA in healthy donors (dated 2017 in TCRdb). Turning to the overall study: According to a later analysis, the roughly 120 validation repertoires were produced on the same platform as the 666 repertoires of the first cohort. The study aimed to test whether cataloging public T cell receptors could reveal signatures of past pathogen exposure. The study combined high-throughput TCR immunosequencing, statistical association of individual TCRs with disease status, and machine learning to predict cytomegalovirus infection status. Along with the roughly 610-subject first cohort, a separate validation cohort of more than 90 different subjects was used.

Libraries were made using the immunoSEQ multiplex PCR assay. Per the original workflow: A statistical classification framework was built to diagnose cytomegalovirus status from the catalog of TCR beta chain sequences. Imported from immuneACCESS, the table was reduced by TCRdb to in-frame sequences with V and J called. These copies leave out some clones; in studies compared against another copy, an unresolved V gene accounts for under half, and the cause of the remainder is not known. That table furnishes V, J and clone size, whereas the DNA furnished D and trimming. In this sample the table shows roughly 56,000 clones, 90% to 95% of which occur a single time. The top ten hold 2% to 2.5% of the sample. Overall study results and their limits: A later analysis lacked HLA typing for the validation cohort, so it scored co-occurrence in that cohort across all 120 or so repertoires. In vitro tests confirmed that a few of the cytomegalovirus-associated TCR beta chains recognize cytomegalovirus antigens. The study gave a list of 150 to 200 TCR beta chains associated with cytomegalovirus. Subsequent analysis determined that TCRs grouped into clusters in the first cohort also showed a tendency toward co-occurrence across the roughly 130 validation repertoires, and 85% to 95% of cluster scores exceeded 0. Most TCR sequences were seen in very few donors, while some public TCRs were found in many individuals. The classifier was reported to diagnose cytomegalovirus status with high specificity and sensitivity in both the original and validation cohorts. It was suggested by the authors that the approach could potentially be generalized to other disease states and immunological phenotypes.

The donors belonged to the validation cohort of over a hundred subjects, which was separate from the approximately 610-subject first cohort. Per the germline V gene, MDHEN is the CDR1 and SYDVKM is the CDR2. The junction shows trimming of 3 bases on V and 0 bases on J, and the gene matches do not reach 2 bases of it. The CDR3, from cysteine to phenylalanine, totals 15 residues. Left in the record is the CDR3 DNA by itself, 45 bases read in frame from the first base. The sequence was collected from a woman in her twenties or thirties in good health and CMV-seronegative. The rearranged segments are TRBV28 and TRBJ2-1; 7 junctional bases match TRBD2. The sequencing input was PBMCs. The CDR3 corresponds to CASSLGGGSYNEQFF. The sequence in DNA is TGTGCCAGCAGTTTGGGCGGGGGCTCCTACAATGAGCAGTTCTTC.